The entry that follows covers one T cell receptor (beta chain) sequence. The sample comes from a study of blood T cell repertoires in COVID-19. Study-level background: Material from acute and convalescent COVID-19 was sourced from the United States, Italy and Spain. PBMCs, B-cell-depleted T cells, or T cells provided the cDNA or gDNA that made up the material.

CDR1 LGHDT and CDR2 YNNKEL come from the germline V gene (reference sequence). Trimming cost V 2 bases and J 9 bases; bases outside gene matches: 5. This CDR3 has 14 residues. As processed by the authors: Amplification from reference gene primers served as the basis for estimated nucleated cell counts. Profiled with immunoSEQ multiplex PCR; TCRdb holds only in-frame clones, not every one. V and J calls and clone size come straight from that table; D and trimming were deduced from the DNA. Seen here are about 400,000 clones, roughly 88% observed once, and the top ten hold more than 1.4%. This chain connects TRBV3-1 (or the pseudogene TRBV3-2) to TRBJ2-1; 9 bases map to TRBD2. Sequencing was performed on peripheral blood. The sequence derives from a woman aged 30 to 39 with active or convalescent COVID-19. As DNA, the CDR3 is TGTGCCAGCAGCCAAAATAGCGGGGGTTTTGAGCAGTTCTTC. This translates into CASSQNSGGFEQFF.